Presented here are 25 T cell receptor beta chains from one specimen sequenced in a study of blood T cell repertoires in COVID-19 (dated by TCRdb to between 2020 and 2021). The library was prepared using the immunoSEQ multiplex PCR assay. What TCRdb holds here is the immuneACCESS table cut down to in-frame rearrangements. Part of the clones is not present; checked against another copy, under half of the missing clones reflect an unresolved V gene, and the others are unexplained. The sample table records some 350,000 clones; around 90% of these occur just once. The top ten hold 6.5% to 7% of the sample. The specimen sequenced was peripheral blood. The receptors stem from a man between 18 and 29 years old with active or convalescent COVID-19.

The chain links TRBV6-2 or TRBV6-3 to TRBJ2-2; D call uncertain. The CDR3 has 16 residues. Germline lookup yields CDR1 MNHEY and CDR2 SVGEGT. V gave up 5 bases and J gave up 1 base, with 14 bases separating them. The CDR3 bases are TGTGCCAGCAGTCATGCCCCCAGACTGAACACCGGGGAGCTGTTTTTT. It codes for CASSHAPRLNTGELFF.

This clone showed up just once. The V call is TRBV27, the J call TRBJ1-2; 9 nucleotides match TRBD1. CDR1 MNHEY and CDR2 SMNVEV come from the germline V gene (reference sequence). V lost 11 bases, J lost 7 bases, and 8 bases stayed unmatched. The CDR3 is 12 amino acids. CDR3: CASRTGDLGYTF. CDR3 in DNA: TGTGCCTCCCGGACAGGGGATCTTGGCTACACCTTC.

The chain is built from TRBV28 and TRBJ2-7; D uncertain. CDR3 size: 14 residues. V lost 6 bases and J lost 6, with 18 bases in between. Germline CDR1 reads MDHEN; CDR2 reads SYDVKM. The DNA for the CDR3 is TGTGCCAGCAGCCGACCCGACACTCCTGGCGAGCAGTACTTC. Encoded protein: CASSRPDTPGEQYF.

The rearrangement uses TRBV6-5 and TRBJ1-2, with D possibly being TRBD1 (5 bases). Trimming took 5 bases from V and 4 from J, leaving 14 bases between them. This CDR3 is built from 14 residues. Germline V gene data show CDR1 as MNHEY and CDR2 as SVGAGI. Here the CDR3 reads CASSREGRPYGYTF. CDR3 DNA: TGTGCCAGCAGTAGGGAGGGGCGCCCCTATGGCTACACCTTC.

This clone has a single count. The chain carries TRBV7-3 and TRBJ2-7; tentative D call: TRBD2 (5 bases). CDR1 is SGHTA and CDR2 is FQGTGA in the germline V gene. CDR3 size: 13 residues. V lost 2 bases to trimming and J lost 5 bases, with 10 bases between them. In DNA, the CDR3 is TGTGCCAGCAGCTTAGGTGCAGCGGACGAGCAGTACTTC. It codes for CASSLGAADEQYF.

The CDR3 spells CASSLTGSGGFNEQFF. The CDR3, as DNA: TGTGCCAGCAGCTTAACTGGATCGGGAGGGTTTAATGAGCAGTTCTTC. The chain joins TRBV7-3 to TRBJ2-1; TRBD2 agrees at 8 bases. The CDR3 has 16 residues. Trimming removed 0 bases from V and 7 bases from J; junction bases left unmatched: 8. Germline V lookup: CDR1 SGHTA, CDR2 FQGTGA.

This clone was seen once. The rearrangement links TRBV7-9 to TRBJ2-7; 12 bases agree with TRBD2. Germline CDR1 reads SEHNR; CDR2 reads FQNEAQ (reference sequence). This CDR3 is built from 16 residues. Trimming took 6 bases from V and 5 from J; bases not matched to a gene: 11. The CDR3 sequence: CASSQTSGRTADEQYF. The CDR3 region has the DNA TGTGCCAGCAGTCAAACTAGCGGGAGGACGGCCGACGAGCAGTACTTC.

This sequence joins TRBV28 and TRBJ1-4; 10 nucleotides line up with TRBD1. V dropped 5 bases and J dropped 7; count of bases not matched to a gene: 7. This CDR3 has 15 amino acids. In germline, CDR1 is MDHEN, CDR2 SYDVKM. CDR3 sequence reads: CASSQRTGGGEKLFF. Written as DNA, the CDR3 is TGTGCCAGCAGTCAACGGACAGGGGGGGGTGAAAAACTGTTTTTT.

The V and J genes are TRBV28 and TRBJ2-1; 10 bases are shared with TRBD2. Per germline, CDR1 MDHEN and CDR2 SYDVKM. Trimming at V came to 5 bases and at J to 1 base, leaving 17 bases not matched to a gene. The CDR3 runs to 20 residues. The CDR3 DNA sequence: TGTGCCAGCAGTCATCTTAGGAGGACTAGCGGCGGCAATTCCTACAATGAGCAGTTCTTC. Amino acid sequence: CASSHLRRTSGGNSYNEQFF.

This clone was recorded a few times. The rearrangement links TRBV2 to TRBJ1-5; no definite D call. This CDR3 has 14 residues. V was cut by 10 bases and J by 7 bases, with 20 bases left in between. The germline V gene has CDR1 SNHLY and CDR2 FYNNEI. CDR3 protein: CATSSGRAGQPQHF. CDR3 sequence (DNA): TGTGCCACCTCTTCCGGCCGCGCGGGACAGCCCCAGCATTTT.

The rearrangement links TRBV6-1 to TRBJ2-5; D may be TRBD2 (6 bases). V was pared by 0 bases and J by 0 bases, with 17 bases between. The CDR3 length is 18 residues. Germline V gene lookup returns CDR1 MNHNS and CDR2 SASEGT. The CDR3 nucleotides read TGTGCCAGCAGTGAAGCACTGAAACCGGGACTTTACCAAGAGACCCAGTACTTC. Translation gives CASSEALKPGLYQETQYF.

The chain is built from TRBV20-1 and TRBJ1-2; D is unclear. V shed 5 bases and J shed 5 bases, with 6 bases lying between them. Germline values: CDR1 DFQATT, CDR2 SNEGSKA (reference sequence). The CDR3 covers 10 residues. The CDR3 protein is CSAGEYGYTF. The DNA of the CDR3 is TGCAGTGCTGGGGAGTATGGCTACACCTTC.

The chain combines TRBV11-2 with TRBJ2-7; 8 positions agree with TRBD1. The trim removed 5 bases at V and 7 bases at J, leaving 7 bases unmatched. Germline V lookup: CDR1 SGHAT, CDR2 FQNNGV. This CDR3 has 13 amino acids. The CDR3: CASSQAGGLEQYF. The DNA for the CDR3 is TGTGCCAGCAGCCAAGCAGGGGGCCTAGAGCAGTACTTC. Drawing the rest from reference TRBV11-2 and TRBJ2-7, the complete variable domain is EAGVAQSPRYKIIEKRQSVAFWCNPISGHATLYWYQQILGQGPKLLIQFQNNGVVDDSQLPKDRFSAERLKGVDSTLKIQPAKLEDSAVYLCASSQAGGLEQYFGPGTRLTVT.

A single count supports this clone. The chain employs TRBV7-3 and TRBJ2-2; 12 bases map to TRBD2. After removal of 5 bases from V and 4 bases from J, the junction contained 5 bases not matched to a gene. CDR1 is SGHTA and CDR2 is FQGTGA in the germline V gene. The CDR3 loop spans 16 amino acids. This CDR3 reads CASSILAGGGTGELFF. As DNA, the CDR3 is TGTGCCAGCAGCATACTAGCGGGAGGTGGCACCGGGGAGCTGTTTTTT.

The CDR3 is CASSLQVIANTGELFF. The CDR3 DNA reads TGTGCCAGCAGTCTACAGGTAATCGCGAACACCGGGGAGCTGTTTTTT. The V gene is TRBV5-5, the J gene TRBJ2-2, with a tentative D call TRBD1 (5 bases). Trimming took 5 bases from V and 0 from J, leaving 14 bases between them. This CDR3 has 16 residues. Germline V lookup: CDR1 SGHKS, CDR2 YYEKEE (reference sequence).

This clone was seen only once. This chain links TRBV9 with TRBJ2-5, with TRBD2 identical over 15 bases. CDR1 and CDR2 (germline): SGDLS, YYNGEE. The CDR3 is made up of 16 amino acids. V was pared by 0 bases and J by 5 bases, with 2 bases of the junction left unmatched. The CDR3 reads CASSVGTSGGAETQYF. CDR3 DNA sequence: TGTGCCAGCAGCGTAGGGACTAGCGGGGGGGCGGAGACCCAGTACTTC.

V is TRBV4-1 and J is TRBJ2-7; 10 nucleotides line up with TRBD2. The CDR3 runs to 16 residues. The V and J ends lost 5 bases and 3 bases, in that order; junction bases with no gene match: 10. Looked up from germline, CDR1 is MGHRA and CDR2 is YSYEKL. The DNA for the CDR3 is TGCGCCAGCAGCGCTATGGAGAGCGGGGGGGTCTACGAGCAGTACTTC. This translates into CASSAMESGGVYEQYF.

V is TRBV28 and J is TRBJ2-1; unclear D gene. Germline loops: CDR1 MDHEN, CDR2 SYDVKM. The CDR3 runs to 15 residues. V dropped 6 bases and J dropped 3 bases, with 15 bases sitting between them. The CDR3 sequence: CASSQSWRGYNEQFF. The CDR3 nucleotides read TGTGCCAGCAGCCAGTCATGGCGCGGCTACAATGAGCAGTTCTTC. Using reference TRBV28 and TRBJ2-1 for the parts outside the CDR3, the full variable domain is DVKVTQSSRYLVKRTGEKVFLECVQDMDHENMFWYRQDPGLGLRLIYFSYDVKMKEKGDIPEGYSVSREKKERFSLILESASTNQTSMYLCASSQSWRGYNEQFFGPGTRLTVL.

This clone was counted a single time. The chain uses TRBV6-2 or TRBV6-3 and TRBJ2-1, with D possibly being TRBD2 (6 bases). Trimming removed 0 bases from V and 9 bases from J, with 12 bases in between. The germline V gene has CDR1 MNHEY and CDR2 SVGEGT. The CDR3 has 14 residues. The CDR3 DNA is TGTGCCAGCAGTTACTCTGGGACTTCAGGTGAGCAGTTCTTC. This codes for CASSYSGTSGEQFF.

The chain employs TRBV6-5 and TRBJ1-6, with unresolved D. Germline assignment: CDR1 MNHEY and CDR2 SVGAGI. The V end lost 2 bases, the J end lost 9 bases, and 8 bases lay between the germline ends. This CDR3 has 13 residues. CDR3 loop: CASSYARSSPLHF. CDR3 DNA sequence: TGTGCCAGCAGTTACGCTAGGAGTTCACCCCTCCACTTT.

CDR3 sequence (DNA): TGTGCCAGCAGTGAAGTTCCTAAACAGAAAAACATTCAGTACTTC. Residues: CASSEVPKQKNIQYF. The chain joins TRBV6-1 to TRBJ2-4; no clear D gene. This CDR3 contains 15 residues. The germline V gene has CDR1 MNHNS and CDR2 SASEGT. Trimming shortened V by 1 base and J by 4 bases, and 11 bases separated the two germline ends.

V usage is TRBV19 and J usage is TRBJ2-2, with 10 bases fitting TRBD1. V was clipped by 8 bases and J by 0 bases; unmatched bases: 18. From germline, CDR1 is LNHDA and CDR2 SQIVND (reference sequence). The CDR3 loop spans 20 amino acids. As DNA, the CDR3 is TGTGCCAGTCGCCTCCTCGGACAGGGGGTTGACGGAACGAACACCGGGGAGCTGTTTTTT. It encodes CASRLLGQGVDGTNTGELFF.

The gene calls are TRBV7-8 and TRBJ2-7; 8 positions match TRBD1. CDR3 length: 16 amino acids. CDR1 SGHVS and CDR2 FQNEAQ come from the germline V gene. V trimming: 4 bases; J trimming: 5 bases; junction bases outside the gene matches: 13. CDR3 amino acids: CASSYMGGQGSDEQYF. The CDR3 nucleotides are TGTGCCAGCAGCTACATGGGCGGACAGGGTTCCGACGAGCAGTACTTC.

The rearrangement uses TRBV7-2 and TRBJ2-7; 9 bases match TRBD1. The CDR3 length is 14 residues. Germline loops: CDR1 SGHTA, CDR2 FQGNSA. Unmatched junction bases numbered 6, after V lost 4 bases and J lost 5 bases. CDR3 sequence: CASSSYRGLNEQYF. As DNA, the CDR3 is TGTGCCAGCAGCTCATACAGGGGGCTAAACGAGCAGTACTTC.

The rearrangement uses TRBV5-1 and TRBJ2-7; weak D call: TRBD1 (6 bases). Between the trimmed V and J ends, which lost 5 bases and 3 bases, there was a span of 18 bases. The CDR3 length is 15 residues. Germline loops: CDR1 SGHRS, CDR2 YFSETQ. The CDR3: CASRATRDIDYEQYF. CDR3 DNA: TGCGCCAGCAGGGCGACCCGGGACATAGACTACGAGCAGTACTTC. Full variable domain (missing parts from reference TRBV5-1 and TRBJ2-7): KAGVTQTPRYLIKTRGQQVTLSCSPISGHRSVSWYQQTPGQGLQFLFEYFSETQRNKGNFPGRFSGRQFSNSRSEMNVSTLELGDSALYLCASRATRDIDYEQYFGPGTRLTVT.